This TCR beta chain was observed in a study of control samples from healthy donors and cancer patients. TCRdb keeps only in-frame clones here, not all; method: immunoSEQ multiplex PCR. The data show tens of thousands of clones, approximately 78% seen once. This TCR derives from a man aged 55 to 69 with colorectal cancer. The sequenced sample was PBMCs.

CDR3 region: CATSDSGGNTEAFF. In DNA, the CDR3 is TGTGCCACCAGTGATTCGGGGGGGAACACTGAAGCTTTCTTT. The chain carries TRBV24-1 and TRBJ1-1; perhaps TRBD1 as D (5 bases). The length of the CDR3 is 14 residues. Germline V gene sequence: CDR1 KGHDR, CDR2 SFDVKD. Trimming stripped 2 bases from V and 1 base from J, with 7 bases between.